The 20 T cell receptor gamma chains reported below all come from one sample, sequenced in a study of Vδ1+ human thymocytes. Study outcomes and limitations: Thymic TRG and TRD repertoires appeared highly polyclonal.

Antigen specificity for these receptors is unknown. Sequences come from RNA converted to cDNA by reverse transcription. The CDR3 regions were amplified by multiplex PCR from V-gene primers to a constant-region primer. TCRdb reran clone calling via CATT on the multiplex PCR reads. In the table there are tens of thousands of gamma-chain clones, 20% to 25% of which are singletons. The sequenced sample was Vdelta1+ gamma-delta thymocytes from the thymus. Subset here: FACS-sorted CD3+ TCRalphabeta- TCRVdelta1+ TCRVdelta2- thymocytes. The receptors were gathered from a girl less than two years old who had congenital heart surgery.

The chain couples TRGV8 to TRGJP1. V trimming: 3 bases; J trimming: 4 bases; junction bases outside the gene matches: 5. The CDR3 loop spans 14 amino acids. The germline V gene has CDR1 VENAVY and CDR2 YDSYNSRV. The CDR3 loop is CATWDDYTGWFKIF. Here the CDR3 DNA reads TGTGCCACCTGGGATGATTACACTGGTTGGTTCAAGATATTT.

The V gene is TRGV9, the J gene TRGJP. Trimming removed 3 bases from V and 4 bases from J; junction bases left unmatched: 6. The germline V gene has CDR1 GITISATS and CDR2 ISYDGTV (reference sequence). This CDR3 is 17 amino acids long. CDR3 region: CALWEWYQELGKKIKVF. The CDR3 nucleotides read TGTGCCTTGTGGGAGTGGTACCAAGAGTTGGGCAAAAAAATCAAGGTATTT.

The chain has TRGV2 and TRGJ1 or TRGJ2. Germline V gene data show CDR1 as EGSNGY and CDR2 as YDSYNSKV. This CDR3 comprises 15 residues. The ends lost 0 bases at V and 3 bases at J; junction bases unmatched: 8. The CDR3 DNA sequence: TGTGCCACCTGGGACGGGCCGAGCATTTATTATAAGAAACTCTTT. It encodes CATWDGPSIYYKKLF.

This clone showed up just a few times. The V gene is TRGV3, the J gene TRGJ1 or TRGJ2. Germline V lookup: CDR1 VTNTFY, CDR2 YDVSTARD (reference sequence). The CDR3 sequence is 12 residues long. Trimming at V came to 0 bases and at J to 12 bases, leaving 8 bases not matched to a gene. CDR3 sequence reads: CATWDRPRRKLF. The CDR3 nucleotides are TGTGCCACCTGGGACAGGCCACGGAGGAAACTCTTT.

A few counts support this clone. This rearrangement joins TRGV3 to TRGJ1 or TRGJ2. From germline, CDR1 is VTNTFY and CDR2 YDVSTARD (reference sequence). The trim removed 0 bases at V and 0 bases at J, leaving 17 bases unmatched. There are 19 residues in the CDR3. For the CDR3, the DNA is TGTGCCACCTGGGACAGGCTTGAAGGGAAACTTTGGAATTATTATAAGAAACTCTTT. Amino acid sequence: CATWDRLEGKLWNYYKKLF.

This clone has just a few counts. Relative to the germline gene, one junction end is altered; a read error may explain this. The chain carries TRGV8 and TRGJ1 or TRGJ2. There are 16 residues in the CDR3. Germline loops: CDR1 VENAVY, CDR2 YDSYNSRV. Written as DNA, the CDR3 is TGTGCCACCTGGGATAGGCGAGGTGGGAATTGTTATAAGAAACTCTTT. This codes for CATWDRRGGNCYKKLF.

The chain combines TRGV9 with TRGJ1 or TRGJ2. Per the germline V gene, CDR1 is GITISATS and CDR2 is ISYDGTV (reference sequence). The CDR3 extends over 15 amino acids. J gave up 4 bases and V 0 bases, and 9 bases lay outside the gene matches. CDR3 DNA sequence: TGTGCCTTGTGGGAGGTGCAGGGACGATATTATAAGAAACTCTTT. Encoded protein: CALWEVQGRYYKKLF.

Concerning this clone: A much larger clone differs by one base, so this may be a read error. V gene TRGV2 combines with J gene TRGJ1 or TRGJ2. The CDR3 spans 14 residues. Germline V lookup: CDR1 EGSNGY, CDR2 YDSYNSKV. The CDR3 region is CATWGGRSYYKKLF. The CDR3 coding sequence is TGTGCCACCTGGGGCGGGCGGAGTTATTATAAGAAACTCTTT.

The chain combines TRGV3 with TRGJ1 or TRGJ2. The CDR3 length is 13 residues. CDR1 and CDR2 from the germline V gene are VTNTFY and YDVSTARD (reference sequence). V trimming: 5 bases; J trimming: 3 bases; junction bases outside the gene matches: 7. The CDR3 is CATWGTVYYKKLF. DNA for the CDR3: TGTGCCACCTGGGGTACCGTTTATTATAAGAAACTCTTT.

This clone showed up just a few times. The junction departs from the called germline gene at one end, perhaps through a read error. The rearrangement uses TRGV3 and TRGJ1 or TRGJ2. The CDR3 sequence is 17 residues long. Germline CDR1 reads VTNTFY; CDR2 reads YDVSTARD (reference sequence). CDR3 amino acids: CATWDRLIRRDYYKKLF. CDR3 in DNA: TGTGCCACCTGGGACAGACTAATCCGCCGGGATTATTATAAGAAGCTCTTT.

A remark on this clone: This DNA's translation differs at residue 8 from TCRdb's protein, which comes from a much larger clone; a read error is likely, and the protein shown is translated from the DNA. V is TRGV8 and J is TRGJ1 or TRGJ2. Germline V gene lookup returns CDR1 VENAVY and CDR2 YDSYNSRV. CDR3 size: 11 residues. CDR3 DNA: TGTGCCACCTGGGACCTTTATATGAAACTCTTT. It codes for CATWDLYMKLF.

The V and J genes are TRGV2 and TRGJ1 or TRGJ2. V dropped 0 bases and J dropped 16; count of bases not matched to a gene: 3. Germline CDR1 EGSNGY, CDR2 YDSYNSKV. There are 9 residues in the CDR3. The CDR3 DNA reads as TGTGCCACCTGGGACGGGGGGCTCTTT. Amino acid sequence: CATWDGGLF.

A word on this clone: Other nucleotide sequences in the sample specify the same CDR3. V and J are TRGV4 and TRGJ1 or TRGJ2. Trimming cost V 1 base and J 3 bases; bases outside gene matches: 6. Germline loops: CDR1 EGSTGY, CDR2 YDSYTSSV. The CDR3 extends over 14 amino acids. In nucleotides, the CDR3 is TGTGCCACCTGGGATGGTCCTACTTATTATAAGAAACTCTTT. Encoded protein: CATWDGPTYYKKLF.

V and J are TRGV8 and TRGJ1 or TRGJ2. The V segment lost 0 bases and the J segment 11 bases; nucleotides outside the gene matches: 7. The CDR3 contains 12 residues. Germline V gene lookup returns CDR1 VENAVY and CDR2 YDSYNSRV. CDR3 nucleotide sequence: TGTGCCACCTGGGATAGGCCAATTGAGAAACTCTTT. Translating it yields CATWDRPIEKLF.

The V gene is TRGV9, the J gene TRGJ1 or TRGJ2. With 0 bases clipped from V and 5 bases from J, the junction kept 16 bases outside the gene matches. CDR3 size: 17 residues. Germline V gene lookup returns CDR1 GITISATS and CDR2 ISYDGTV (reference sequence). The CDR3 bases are TGTGCCTTGTGGGAGGTGCAAAAGGGAAGTACTCATTATAAGAAACTCTTT. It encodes CALWEVQKGSTHYKKLF.

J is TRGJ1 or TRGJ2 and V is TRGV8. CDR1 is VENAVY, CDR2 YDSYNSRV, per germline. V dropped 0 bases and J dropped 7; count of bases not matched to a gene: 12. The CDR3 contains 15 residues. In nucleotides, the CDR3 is TGTGCCACCTGGGATAGGCAGGGTGGATGGTATAAGAAACTCTTT. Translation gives CATWDRQGGWYKKLF.

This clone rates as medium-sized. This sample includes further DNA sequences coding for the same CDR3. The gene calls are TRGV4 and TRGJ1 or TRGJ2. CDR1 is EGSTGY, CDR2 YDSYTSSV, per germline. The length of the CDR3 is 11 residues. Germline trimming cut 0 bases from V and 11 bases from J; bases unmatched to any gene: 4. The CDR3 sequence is CATWDGREKLF. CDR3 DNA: TGTGCCACCTGGGATGGGCGGGAGAAACTCTTT.

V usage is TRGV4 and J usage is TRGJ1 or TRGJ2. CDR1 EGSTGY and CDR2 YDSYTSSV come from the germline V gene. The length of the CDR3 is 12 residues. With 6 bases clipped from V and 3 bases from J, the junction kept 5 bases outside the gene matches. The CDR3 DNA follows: TGTGCCACCTGGCCTCCTTATTATAAGAAACTCTTT. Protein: CATWPPYYKKLF.

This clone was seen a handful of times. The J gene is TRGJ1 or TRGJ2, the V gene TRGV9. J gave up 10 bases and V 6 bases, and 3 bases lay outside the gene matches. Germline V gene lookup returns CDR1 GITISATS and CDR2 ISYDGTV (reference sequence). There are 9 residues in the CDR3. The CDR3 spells CALWSKKLF. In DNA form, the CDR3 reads TGTGCCTTGTGGAGCAAGAAACTCTTT.

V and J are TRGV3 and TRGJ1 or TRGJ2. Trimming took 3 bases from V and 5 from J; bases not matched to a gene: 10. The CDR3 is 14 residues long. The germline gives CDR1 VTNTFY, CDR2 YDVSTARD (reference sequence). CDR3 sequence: CATWDGPPDYKKLF. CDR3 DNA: TGTGCCACCTGGGACGGTCCACCAGATTATAAGAAACTCTTT.